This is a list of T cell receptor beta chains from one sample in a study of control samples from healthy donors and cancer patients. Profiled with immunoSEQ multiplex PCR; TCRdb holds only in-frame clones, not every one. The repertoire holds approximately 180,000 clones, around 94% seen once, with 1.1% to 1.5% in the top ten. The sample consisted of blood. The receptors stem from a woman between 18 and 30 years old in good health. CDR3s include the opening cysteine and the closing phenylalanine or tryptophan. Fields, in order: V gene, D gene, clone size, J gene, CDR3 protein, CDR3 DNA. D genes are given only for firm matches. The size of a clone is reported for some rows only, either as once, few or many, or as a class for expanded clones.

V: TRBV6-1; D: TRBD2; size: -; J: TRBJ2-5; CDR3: CASSEALAGAAETQYF; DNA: TGTGCCAGCAGTGAAGCCCTAGCGGGGGCGGCGGAGACCCAGTACTTC
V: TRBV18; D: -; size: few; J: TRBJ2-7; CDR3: CASSVGGYEQYF; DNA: TGTGCCAGCTCCGTAGGGGGTTACGAGCAGTACTTC
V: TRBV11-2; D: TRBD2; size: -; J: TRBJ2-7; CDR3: CASSLRGGGADEQYF; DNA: TGTGCCAGCAGCTTAAGGGGCGGGGGGGCGGACGAGCAGTACTTC
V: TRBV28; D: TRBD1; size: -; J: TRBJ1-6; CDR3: CASTSGTGDNSPLHF; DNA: TGTGCCAGCACCTCAGGGACAGGGGATAATTCACCCCTCCACTTT
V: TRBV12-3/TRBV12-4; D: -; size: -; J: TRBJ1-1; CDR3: CASSFPAGREAFF; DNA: TGTGCCAGCAGCTTCCCGGCCGGGCGTGAAGCTTTCTTT
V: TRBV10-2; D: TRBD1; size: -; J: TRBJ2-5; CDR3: CASSKLTGDQETQYF; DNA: TGCGCCAGCAGTAAACTGACAGGGGATCAAGAGACCCAGTACTTC
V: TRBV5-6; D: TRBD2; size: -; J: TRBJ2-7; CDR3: CASSPRTSGSYHEQYF; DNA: TGTGCCAGCAGCCCCAGGACTAGCGGGAGTTACCACGAGCAGTACTTC
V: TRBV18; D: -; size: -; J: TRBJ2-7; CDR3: CASSPRRMYEQYF; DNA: TGTGCCAGCTCACCACGAAGGATGTACGAGCAGTACTTC
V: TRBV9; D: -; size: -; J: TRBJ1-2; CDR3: CASSVGGDYGYTF; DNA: TGTGCCAGCAGCGTAGGGGGGGACTATGGCTACACCTTC
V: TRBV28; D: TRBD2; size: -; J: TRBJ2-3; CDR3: CASSLSGTSEGDTQYF; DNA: TGTGCCAGCAGTTTAAGTGGGACTAGCGAGGGGGATACGCAGTATTTT
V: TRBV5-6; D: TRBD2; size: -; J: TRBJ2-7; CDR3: CASSPPGLAGVEQYF; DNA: TGTGCCAGCAGTCCGCCGGGACTAGCGGGAGTTGAGCAGTACTTC
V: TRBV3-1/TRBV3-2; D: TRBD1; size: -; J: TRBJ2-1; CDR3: CASSPQGASNNEQFF; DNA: TGTGCCAGCAGCCCTCAGGGGGCTAGCAACAATGAGCAGTTCTTC
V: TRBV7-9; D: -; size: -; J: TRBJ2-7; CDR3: CASSSFRVEDPYEQYF; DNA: TGTGCCAGCAGCTCTTTTCGTGTAGAGGACCCCTACGAGCAGTACTTC
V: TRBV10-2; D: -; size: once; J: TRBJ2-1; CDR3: CASSATGLFSYNEQFF; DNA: TGCGCCAGCAGCGCAACGGGACTCTTCTCCTACAATGAGCAGTTCTTC
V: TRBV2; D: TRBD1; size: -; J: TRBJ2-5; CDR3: CASGWDRQQETQYF; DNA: TGTGCCAGCGGCTGGGACAGGCAACAAGAGACCCAGTACTTC
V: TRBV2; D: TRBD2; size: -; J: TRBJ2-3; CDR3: CASSVQGRGGTDTQYF; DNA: TGTGCCAGCAGTGTCCAAGGGCGGGGGGGCACAGATACGCAGTATTTT
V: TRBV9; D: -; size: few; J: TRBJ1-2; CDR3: CASSAGLTAYGYTF; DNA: TGTGCCAGCAGCGCCGGCTTAACGGCCTATGGCTACACCTTC
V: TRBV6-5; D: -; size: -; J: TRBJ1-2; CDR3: CASSYGGSPNYGYTF; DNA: TGTGCCAGCAGTTACGGTGGCAGCCCTAACTATGGCTACACCTTC
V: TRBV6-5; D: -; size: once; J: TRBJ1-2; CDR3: CASSSISGRPGYTF; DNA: TGTGCCAGCAGTTCCATTTCGGGACGCCCGGGCTACACCTTC
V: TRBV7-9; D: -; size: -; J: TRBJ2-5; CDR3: CASSLGLSSRETQYF; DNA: TGTGCCAGCAGCTTAGGGCTTTCTAGCCGAGAGACCCAGTACTTC
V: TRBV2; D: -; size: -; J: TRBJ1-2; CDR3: CASSLLPQGNYGYTF; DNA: TGTGCCAGCAGTCTTCTACCACAGGGTAACTATGGCTACACCTTC
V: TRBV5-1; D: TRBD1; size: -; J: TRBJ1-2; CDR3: CASSRSGTGGKMGYTF; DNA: TGCGCCAGCAGCCGATCCGGGACAGGGGGCAAGATGGGCTACACCTTC